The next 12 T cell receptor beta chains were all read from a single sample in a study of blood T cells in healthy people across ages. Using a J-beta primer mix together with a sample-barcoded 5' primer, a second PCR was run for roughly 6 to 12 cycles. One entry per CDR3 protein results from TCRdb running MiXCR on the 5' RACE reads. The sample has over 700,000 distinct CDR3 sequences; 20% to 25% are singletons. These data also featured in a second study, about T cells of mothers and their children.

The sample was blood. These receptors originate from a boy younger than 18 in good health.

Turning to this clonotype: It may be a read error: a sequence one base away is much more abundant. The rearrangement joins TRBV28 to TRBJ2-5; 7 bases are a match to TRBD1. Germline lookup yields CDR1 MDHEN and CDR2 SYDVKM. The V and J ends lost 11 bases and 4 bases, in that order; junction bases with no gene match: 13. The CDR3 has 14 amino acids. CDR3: CAGLGYRGPETQYF. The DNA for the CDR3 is TGTGCCGGCCTAGGGTACAGGGGCCCAGAGACCCAGTACTTC. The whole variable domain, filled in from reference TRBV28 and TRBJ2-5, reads DVKVTQSSRYLVKRTGEKVFLECVQDMDHENMFWYRQDPGLGLRLIYFSYDVKMKEKGDIPEGYSVSREKKERFSLILESASTNQTSMYLCAGLGYRGPETQYFGPGTRLLVL.

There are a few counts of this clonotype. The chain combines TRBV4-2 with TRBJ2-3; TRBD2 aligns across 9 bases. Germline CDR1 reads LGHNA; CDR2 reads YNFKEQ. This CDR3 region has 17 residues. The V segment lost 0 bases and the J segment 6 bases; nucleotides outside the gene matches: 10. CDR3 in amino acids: CASSQEWAGGPLDTQYF. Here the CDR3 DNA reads TGTGCCAGCAGCCAAGAGTGGGCGGGGGGGCCGTTGGATACGCAGTATTTT.

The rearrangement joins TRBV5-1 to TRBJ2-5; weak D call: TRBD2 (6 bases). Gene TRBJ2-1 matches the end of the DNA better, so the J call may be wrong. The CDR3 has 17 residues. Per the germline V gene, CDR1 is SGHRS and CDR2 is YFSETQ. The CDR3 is CASRLSPFPGTYNEQFF. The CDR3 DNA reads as TGCGCCAGCAGGTTATCCCCTTTCCCAGGGACTTACAATGAGCAGTTCTTC.

The CDR3 region is CASSLNSGRVGETQYF. The CDR3 DNA reads as TGTGCCAGCAGCCTAAATAGCGGGAGGGTTGGCGAGACCCAGTACTTC. The chain has TRBV9 and TRBJ2-5; 11 nucleotides agree with TRBD2. V lost 4 bases to trimming and J lost 5 bases; unmatched junction nucleotides: 10. The length of the CDR3 is 16 residues. The germline V gene has CDR1 SGDLS and CDR2 YYNGEE.

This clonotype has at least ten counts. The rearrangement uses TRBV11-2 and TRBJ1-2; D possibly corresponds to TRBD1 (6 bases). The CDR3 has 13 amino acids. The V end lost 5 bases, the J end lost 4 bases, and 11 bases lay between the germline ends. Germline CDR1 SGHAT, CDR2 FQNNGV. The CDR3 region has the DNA TGTGCCAGCAGCCCCGACAGGACCTATGGCTACACCTTC. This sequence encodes CASSPDRTYGYTF.

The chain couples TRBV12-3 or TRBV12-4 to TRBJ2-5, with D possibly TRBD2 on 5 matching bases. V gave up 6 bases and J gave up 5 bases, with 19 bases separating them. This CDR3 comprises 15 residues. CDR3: CASSAGPGIGETQYF. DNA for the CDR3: TGTGCCAGCAGCGCCGGCCCGGGAATAGGGGAGACCCAGTACTTC.

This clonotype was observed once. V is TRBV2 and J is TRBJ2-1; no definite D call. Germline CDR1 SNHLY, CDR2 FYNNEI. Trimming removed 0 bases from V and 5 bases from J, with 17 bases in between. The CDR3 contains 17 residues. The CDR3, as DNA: TGTGCCAGCAGTGAAGCGCTTGGGCACTTCACCAACAATGAGCAGTTCTTC. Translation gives CASSEALGHFTNNEQFF.

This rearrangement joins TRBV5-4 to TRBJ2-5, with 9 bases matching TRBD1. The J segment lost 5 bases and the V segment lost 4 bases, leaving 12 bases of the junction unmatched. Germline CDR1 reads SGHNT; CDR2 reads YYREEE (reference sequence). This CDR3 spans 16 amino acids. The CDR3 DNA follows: TGTGCCAGCAGCGGTAACAGGGGGCGGGCTCGGGAGACCCAGTACTTC. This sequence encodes CASSGNRGRARETQYF.

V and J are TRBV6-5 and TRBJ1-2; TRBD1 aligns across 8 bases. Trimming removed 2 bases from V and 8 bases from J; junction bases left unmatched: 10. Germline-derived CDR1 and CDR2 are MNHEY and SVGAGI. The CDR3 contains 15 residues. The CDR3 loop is CASSYGLAGGGGYTF. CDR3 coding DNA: TGTGCCAGCAGTTACGGTTTGGCAGGGGGCGGAGGCTACACCTTC.

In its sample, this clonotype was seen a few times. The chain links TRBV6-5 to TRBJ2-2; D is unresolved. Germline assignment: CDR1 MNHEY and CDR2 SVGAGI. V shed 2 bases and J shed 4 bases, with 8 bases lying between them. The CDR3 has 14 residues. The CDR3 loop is CASSYDPRTGELFF. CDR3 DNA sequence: TGTGCCAGCAGTTACGATCCTCGCACCGGGGAGCTGTTTTTT.

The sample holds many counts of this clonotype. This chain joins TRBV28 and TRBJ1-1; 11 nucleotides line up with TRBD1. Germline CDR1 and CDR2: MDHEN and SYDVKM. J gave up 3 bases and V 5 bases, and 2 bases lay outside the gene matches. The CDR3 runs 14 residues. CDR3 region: CASSGDRGYTEAFF. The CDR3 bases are TGTGCCAGCAGTGGGGACAGGGGGTACACTGAAGCTTTCTTT. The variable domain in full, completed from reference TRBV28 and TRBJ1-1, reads DVKVTQSSRYLVKRTGEKVFLECVQDMDHENMFWYRQDPGLGLRLIYFSYDVKMKEKGDIPEGYSVSREKKERFSLILESASTNQTSMYLCASSGDRGYTEAFFGQGTRLTVV.

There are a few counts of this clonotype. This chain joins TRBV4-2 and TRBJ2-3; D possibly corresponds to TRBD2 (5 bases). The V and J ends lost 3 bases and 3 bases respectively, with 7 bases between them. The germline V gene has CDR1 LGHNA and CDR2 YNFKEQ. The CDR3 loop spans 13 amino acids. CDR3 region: CASSHTRTDTQYF. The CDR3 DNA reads TGTGCCAGCAGCCACACTAGGACAGATACGCAGTATTTT.